The clone carrying this T cell receptor (beta chain) has ten or more counts. The antigen is undetermined. The sample comes from a study of HIV-infected patients and healthy controls. cDNA was made from 500 ng RNA using alpha and beta constant primers. Alpha and beta chain libraries were made separately by chain-specific third strand synthesis with multiplexing indices. A 5' RACE adapter with a random hexamer and the SP2 primer site was joined to cDNA. Via MiXCR, TCRdb re-called the 5' RACE reads, giving one row per CDR3 protein. The sample records roughly 22,000 distinct CDR3 sequences, roughly 7.9% being singletons. The study's findings and limits: Compared with controls, mean Gini indices were significantly raised in HIV-infected repertoires, possibly indicating oligoclonality. In healthy controls, MAIT alpha CDR3s were common; in HIV+ repertoires, severely depleted.

The repertoire came from unfractionated whole blood and reflected all unsorted peripheral T cells. The RNA source was a roughly 2.5 ml peripheral blood draw. CDR1 MNHEY and CDR2 SMNVEV come from the germline V gene (reference sequence). CDR3 length: 13 residues. V gave up 3 bases and J gave up 4 bases, with 7 bases separating them. Material for sequencing was blood. This clonotype was sampled from an adult in good health. The rearrangement links TRBV27 to TRBJ1-5; D remains ambiguous. The CDR3 region is CASSFDTNQPQHF. The CDR3 bases are TGTGCCAGCAGTTTCGACACTAATCAGCCCCAGCATTTT.